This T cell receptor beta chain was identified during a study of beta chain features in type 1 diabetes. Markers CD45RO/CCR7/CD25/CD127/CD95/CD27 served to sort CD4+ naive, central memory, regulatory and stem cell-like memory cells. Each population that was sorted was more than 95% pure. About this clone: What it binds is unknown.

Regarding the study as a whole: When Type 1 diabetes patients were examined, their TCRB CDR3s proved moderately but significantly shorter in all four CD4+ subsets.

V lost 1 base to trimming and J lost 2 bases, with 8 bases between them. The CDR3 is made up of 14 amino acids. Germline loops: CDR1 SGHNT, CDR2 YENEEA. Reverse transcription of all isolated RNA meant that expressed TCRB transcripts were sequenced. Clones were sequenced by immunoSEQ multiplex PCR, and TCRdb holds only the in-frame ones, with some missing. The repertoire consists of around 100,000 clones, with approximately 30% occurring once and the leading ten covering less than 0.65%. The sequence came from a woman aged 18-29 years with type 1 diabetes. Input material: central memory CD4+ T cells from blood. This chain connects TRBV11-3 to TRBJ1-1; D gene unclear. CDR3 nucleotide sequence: TGTGCCAGCAGCTTAGGATACAGTAACACTGAAGCTTTCTTT. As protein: CASSLGYSNTEAFF.